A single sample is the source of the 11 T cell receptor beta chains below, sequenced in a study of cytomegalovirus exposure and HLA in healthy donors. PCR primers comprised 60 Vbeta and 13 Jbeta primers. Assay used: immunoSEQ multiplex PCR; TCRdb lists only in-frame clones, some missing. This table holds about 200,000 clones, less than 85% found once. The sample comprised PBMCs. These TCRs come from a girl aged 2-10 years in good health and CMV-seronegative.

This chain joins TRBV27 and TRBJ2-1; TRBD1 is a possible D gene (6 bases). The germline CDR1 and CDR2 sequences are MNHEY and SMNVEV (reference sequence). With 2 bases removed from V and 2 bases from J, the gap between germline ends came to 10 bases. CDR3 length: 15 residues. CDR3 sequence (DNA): TGTGCCAGCAGTTTAACAGGGATCCCCTACAATGAGCAGTTCTTC. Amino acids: CASSLTGIPYNEQFF.

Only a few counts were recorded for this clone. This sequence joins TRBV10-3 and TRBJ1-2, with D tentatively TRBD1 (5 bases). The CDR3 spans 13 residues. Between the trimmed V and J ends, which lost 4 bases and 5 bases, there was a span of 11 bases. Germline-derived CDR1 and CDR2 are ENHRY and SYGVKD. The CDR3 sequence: CAISGTTDYGYTF. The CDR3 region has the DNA TGTGCCATCAGTGGGACAACTGATTATGGCTACACCTTC.

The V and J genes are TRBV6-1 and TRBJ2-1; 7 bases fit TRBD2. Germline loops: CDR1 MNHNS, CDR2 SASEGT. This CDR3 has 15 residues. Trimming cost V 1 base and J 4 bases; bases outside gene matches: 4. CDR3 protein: CASSEVGSGYNEQFF. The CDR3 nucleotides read TGTGCCAGCAGTGAAGTCGGTAGCGGGTACAATGAGCAGTTCTTC.

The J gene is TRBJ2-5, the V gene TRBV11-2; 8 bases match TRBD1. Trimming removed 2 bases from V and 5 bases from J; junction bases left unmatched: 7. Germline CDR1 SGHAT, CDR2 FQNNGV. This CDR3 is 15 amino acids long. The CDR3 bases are TGTGCCAGCAGCTTAACCACAGGGGGGAGGGAGACCCAGTACTTC. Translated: CASSLTTGGRETQYF.

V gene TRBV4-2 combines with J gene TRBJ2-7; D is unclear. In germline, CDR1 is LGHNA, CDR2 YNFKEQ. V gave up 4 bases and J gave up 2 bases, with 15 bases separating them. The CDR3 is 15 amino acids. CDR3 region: CASSPKETGTYEQYF. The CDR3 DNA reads TGTGCCAGCAGCCCAAAGGAGACGGGTACCTACGAGCAGTACTTC.

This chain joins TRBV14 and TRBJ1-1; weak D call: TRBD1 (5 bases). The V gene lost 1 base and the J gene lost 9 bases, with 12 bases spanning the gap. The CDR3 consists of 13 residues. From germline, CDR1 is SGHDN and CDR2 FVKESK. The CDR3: CASSQGQGLKAFF. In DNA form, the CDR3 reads TGTGCCAGCAGCCAAGGGCAGGGACTCAAAGCTTTCTTT.

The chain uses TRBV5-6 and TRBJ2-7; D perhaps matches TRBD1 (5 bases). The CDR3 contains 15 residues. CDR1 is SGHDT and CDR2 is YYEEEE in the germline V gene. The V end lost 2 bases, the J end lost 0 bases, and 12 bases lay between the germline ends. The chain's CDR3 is CASSFHDSFSYEQYF. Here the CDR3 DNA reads TGTGCCAGCAGCTTTCATGACAGCTTCTCCTACGAGCAGTACTTC.

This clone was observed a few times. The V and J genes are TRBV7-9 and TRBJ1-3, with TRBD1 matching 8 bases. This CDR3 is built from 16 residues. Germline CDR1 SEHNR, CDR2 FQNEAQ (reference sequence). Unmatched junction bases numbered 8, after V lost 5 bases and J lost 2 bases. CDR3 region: CASSADRGSAGNTIYF. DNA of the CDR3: TGTGCCAGCAGCGCAGACAGGGGATCGGCTGGAAACACCATATATTTT.

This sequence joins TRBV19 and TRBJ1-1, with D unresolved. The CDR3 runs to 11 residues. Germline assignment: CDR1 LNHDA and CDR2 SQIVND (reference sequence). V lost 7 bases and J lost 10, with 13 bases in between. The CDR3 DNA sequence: TGTGCCAGTATACGGGGTGGAGGAGCTTTCTTT. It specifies CASIRGGGAFF.

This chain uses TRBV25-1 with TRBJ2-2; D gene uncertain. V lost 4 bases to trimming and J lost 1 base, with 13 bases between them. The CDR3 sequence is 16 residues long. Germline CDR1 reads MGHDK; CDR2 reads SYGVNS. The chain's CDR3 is CASSARLAMNTGELFF. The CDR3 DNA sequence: TGTGCCAGCAGTGCTAGACTGGCAATGAACACCGGGGAGCTGTTTTTT.

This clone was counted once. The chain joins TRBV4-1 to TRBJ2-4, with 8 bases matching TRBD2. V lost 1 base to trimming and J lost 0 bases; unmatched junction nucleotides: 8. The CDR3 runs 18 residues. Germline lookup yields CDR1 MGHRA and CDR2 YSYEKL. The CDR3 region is CASSQGLLAGLAKNIQYF. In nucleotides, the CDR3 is TGCGCCAGCAGCCAAGGACTTTTAGCGGGGCTAGCCAAAAACATTCAGTACTTC.